Listed below are T cell receptor beta chains from one sample, sequenced in a study of CD8+CD57+ T cells in acquired aplastic anemia. TCRdb analysed the reads with MiXCR anew, one entry per CDR3 protein. The data hold about 270,000 distinct CDR3 sequences, with 55% to 60% observed a single time. The sequencing input was sorted CD4+, CD8+, or CD8+CD57+ T cells (not recorded which) from PBMCs. Every receptor here comes from a human donor with severe aplastic anemia or a healthy control (not recorded which). Both conserved end residues are part of each CDR3. D genes are given only for firm matches. Clone size appears in some rows only: once, few, many, or a class for an expanded clone.

>TRBV2|few|15|TRBJ2-7|TRBD2
TGTGCCAGCAGTCCCACGGGACTAGATTTTTACGAGCAGTACTTC
CASSPTGLDFYEQYF
>TRBV7-9|.|13|TRBJ2-7|TRBD2
TGTGCCAGCAGCTTAGGGACTAGCATGGTGCAGTACTTC
CASSLGTSMVQYF
>TRBV12-3/TRBV12-4|many|12|TRBJ1-1|.
TGTGCCTGCGGCAGGAACGCACCTGAAGCTTTCTTT
CACGRNAPEAFF
>TRBV7-2|.|17|TRBJ2-7|TRBD1
TGTGCCAGCAGCTTACGTCCCCGGGACAGGAGCTCCTACGGGCAGTACTTC
CASSLRPRDRSSYGQYF
>TRBV7-8|.|13|TRBJ2-3|.
TGTGCCAGCAGCCGCCTGACAGGAATTGAGCAGTATTTT
CASSRLTGIEQYF
>TRBV5-1|many|15|TRBJ2-3|TRBD2
TGCGCCAGCAGCTTTAGCGGGACTAGCAGGGATACGCAGTATTTT
CASSFSGTSRDTQYF
>TRBV19|many|12|TRBJ1-1|TRBD1
TGTGCCGTAGGCAGGGGGGCTGCTGAAGCTTTCTTT
CAVGRGAAEAFF
>TRBV2|.|13|TRBJ2-1|.
TGTGCCAGCGAGGGGGCGGGGGGCTATGAGCAGTTCTTC
CASEGAGGYEQFF
>TRBV7-9|many|15|TRBJ2-5|TRBD2
TGTGTCAGCAGCTTAGGAGCGGGGGGGCAAGAGACCCAGTACTTC
CVSSLGAGGQETQYF
>TRBV10-3|.|17|TRBJ2-2|.
TGTGCCATCAGTGAGGGGGTGAGGGGGCGCAATCCCGGGGGGCTGTTTTTT
CAISEGVRGRNPGGLFF
>TRBV11-3|once|15|TRBJ2-7|TRBD1
TGTGCCAGCAGCTTAGGGACAGGCTCATTCTACGAGCAGTACTTC
CASSLGTGSFYEQYF
>TRBV9|.|13|TRBJ2-5|.
TGTGCCAGCAGCGCCGACCTACAAGAGACCCAGTACTTC
CASSADLQETQYF
>TRBV20-1|many|16|TRBJ2-7|TRBD2
TGCAGTGCTAGACCGACTATGGGGGGGATGTCCTACGAGCAGTACTTC
CSARPTMGGMSYEQYF
>TRBV15|.|11|TRBJ2-1|.
TGTGCCACCAGAGGAGTGCATGAGCAGTTCTTC
CATRGVHEQFF